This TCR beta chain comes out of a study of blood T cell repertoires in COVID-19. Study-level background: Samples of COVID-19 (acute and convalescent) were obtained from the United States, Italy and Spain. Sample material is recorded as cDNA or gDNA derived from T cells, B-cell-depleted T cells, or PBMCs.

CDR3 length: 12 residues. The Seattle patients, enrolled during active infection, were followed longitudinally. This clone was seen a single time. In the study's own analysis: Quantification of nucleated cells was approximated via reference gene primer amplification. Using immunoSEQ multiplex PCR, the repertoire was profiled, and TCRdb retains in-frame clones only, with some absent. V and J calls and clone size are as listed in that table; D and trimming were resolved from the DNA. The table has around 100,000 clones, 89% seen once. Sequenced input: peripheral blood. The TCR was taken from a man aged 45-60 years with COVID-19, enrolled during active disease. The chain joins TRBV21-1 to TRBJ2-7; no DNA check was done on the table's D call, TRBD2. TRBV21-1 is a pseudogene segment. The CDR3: CATRGYRGEQYF. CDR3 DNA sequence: TGTGCCACGCGGGGGTACCGAGGCGAGCAGTACTTC.